Listed here are 27 T cell receptor beta chains from one sample, sequenced in a study of glioma-infiltrating T cells after dendritic cell vaccination. Profiled with immunoSEQ multiplex PCR; TCRdb holds only in-frame clones, not every one. The data show roughly 80,000 clones, around 87% seen once. As to time point: after dendritic cell vaccination, including at tumor progression/relapse. The specimen comprised blood, sampled after dendritic cell vaccination. Source of these receptors: a human donor with glioblastoma.

The chain is built from TRBV7-8 and TRBJ2-7; 8 bases line up with TRBD2. This CDR3 region has 18 residues. The V and J ends lost 4 bases and 1 base, in that order; junction bases with no gene match: 15. The germline gives CDR1 SGHVS, CDR2 FQNEAQ. The CDR3 bases are TGTGCCAGCAGCTCCCTCTCGGGTAGCGGGACCCAATCCTACGAGCAGTACTTC. This sequence encodes CASSSLSGSGTQSYEQYF.

V usage is TRBV9 and J usage is TRBJ2-3; the D is unclear. The CDR3 runs 16 residues. Germline-derived CDR1 and CDR2 are SGDLS and YYNGEE. The V and J ends lost 0 bases and 4 bases respectively, with 15 bases between them. CDR3 protein: CASSVGVSPRADTQYF. Written as DNA, the CDR3 is TGTGCCAGCAGCGTAGGTGTAAGTCCACGGGCAGATACGCAGTATTTT.

The J gene is TRBJ1-3, the V gene TRBV10-2; unclear D gene. Per the germline V gene, CDR1 is WSHSY and CDR2 is SAAADI. V lost 2 bases to trimming and J lost 2 bases, with 7 bases between them. The CDR3 length is 14 residues. CDR3 nucleotide sequence: TGCGCCAGCAGTGAGGGCCGTACTGGAAACACCATATATTTT. Encoded protein: CASSEGRTGNTIYF.

J is TRBJ2-1 and V is TRBV10-1; tentative D call: TRBD1 (6 bases). V lost 8 bases and J 0 bases, leaving 11 bases between the germline ends. Germline loops: CDR1 WNHNN, CDR2 SYGVQD (reference sequence). This CDR3 is 14 amino acids long. The CDR3 loop reads CASGKDSSYNEQFF. CDR3 nucleotides: TGCGCCAGCGGGAAGGACAGCTCCTACAATGAGCAGTTCTTC.

The chain links TRBV11-3 to TRBJ2-7; 8 bases match TRBD1. V lost 1 base to trimming and J lost 4 bases; unmatched junction nucleotides: 6. CDR3 length: 15 amino acids. The germline gives CDR1 SGHNT, CDR2 YENEEA. CDR3 residues: CASSLVGTGFYEQYF. In DNA, the CDR3 is TGTGCCAGCAGCTTAGTCGGGACAGGTTTTTACGAGCAGTACTTC.

V is TRBV5-1 and J is TRBJ1-1, with D possibly TRBD1 on 5 matching bases. Trimming took off 4 bases at V and 1 base at J, with 14 bases between the two ends. CDR3 length equals 15 residues. Germline V gene data show CDR1 as SGHRS and CDR2 as YFSETQ. The CDR3 region has the DNA TGCGCCAGCAGCCCGGTGGCAGGGTCGAACACTGAAGCTTTCTTT. Amino acids: CASSPVAGSNTEAFF.

The chain joins TRBV5-4 to TRBJ2-5; 7 nucleotides agree with TRBD1. CDR3 size: 13 residues. The V and J ends lost 4 bases and 5 bases, in that order; junction bases with no gene match: 5. Germline V CDR1 and CDR2: SGHNT, YYREEE (reference sequence). The CDR3, as DNA: TGTGCCAGCAGCCGCGACAGGGACGAGACCCAGTACTTC. This gives the protein CASSRDRDETQYF.

The table lists this clone with a count of one. V and J are TRBV5-4 and TRBJ2-5, with 11 bases fitting TRBD1. CDR1 is SGHNT, CDR2 YYREEE, per germline (reference sequence). The CDR3 is made up of 20 amino acids. V lost 3 bases, J lost 4 bases, and 20 bases stayed unmatched. This chain's CDR3 is CASSSPGRGQGDLGGETQYF. The DNA of the CDR3 is TGTGCCAGCAGCTCCCCCGGGCGGGGACAGGGGGACCTGGGAGGAGAGACCCAGTACTTC.

A word on this clone: The sample holds other DNA sequences that translate to the same CDR3. The chain recombines TRBV5-1 with TRBJ1-5; unclear D gene. CDR1 and CDR2 (germline): SGHRS, YFSETQ. This CDR3 contains 14 residues. The V end lost 0 bases, the J end lost 2 bases, and 6 bases lay between the germline ends. CDR3 protein: CASSLGAGNQPQHF. As DNA, the CDR3 is TGCGCCAGCAGCTTGGGGGCTGGCAATCAGCCCCAGCATTTT.

DNA of the CDR3: TGTGCCAGCAGCCCCCGGGGGGTTCAAAGCAATCAGCCCCAGCATTTT. It specifies CASSPRGVQSNQPQHF. This chain connects TRBV7-2 to TRBJ1-5; the D gene is possibly TRBD1 (5 bases). With 5 bases removed from V and 1 base from J, the gap between germline ends came to 15 bases. CDR1 and CDR2 from the germline V gene are SGHTA and FQGNSA. The CDR3 is made up of 16 amino acids. Supplemented by reference TRBV7-2 and TRBJ1-5, the full variable domain reads GAGVSQSPSNKVTEKGKDVELRCDPISGHTALYWYRQSLGQGLEFLIYFQGNSAPDKSGLPSDRFSAERTGGSVSTLTIQRTQQEDSAVYLCASSPRGVQSNQPQHFGDGTRLSIL.

The CDR3 DNA reads TGTGCCAGCACCTCGGGACTCAATGAGCAGTTCTTC. Protein product: CASTSGLNEQFF. The chain is built from TRBV2 and TRBJ2-1; D is perhaps TRBD2 (6 bases). The length of the CDR3 is 12 residues. Trimming shortened V by 7 bases and J by 6 bases, and 10 bases separated the two germline ends. The V gene's germline CDR1 is SNHLY and CDR2 FYNNEI.

This chain uses TRBV7-2 with TRBJ2-7; tentatively, D is TRBD2 (6 bases). The V and J ends lost 3 bases and 1 base respectively, with 7 bases between them. This CDR3 has 13 residues. The germline V gene has CDR1 SGHTA and CDR2 FQGNSA. Here the CDR3 reads CASSFGGSYEQYF. The CDR3 DNA sequence: TGTGCCAGCAGCTTCGGGGGATCCTACGAGCAGTACTTC.

This clone turned up a few times. The chain combines TRBV19 with TRBJ2-1, with TRBD2 matching 8 bases. The CDR3 has 15 residues. J gave up 6 bases and V 1 base, and 5 bases lay outside the gene matches. The germline V gene has CDR1 LNHDA and CDR2 SQIVND (reference sequence). DNA of the CDR3: TGTGCCAGTAGTATAGCAGCGGGAGTTGCCAATGAGCAGTTCTTC. It translates to CASSIAAGVANEQFF.

This clone was observed a single time. This sequence joins TRBV9 and TRBJ2-3; TRBD2 agrees at 9 bases. V lost 0 bases, J lost 5 bases, and 1 base stayed unmatched. Germline lookup yields CDR1 SGDLS and CDR2 YYNGEE. This CDR3 is built from 14 residues. The CDR3 nucleotides are TGTGCCAGCAGCGTAGATAGCGGGAGAGATACGCAGTATTTT. This translates into CASSVDSGRDTQYF. The full variable domain, rest sourced from reference TRBV9 and TRBJ2-3, is DSGVTQTPKHLITATGQRVTLRCSPRSGDLSVYWYQQSLDQGLQFLIQYYNGEERAKGNILERFSAQQFPDLHSELNLSSLELGDSALYFCASSVDSGRDTQYFGPGTRLTVL.

The rearrangement joins TRBV29-1 to TRBJ2-7, with D perhaps TRBD1 (8 bases). The CDR3 consists of 12 residues. Trimming took 7 bases from V and 6 from J, leaving 16 bases between them. Germline V gene sequence: CDR1 SQVTM, CDR2 ANQGSEA. CDR3 protein: CSGGQGGVEQYF. The CDR3 DNA sequence: TGCAGCGGTGGACAGGGAGGGGTCGAGCAGTACTTC.

The chain joins TRBV18 to TRBJ1-2; D not certain. Germline V CDR1 and CDR2: KGHSH, LQKENI. This CDR3 has 13 amino acids. V gave up 6 bases and J gave up 8 bases, with 16 bases separating them. The CDR3 coding sequence is TGTGCCAGCTCGTTACCGGGTTTCATCGGCTACACCTTC. It specifies CASSLPGFIGYTF.

The chain has TRBV11-2 and TRBJ2-7; TRBD1 matches at 7 bases. This CDR3 is built from 15 residues. CDR1 is SGHAT, CDR2 FQNNGV, per germline. With 5 bases clipped from V and 2 bases from J, the junction kept 9 bases outside the gene matches. This CDR3 is CASSQNRGQPYEQYF. DNA for the CDR3: TGTGCCAGCAGCCAAAACAGGGGACAACCCTACGAGCAGTACTTC. The variable domain in full, with the rest retrieved from reference TRBV11-2 and TRBJ2-7, is EAGVAQSPRYKIIEKRQSVAFWCNPISGHATLYWYQQILGQGPKLLIQFQNNGVVDDSQLPKDRFSAERLKGVDSTLKIQPAKLEDSAVYLCASSQNRGQPYEQYFGPGTRLTVT.

This chain connects TRBV4-2 to TRBJ2-7; possible D gene TRBD2, 6 bases. Germline lookup yields CDR1 LGHNA and CDR2 YNFKEQ. V lost 3 bases to trimming and J lost 0 bases, with 18 bases between them. The CDR3 loop spans 17 amino acids. CDR3 protein: CASSHSSGEQLSYEQYF. CDR3 nucleotide sequence: TGTGCCAGCAGCCATTCCTCGGGAGAACAGCTCTCCTACGAGCAGTACTTC.

This chain joins TRBV19 and TRBJ2-3; no clear D gene. Trimming pared 10 bases from V and 0 bases from J, leaving 11 bases between. The CDR3 contains 13 residues. The germline V gene has CDR1 LNHDA and CDR2 SQIVND (reference sequence). CDR3 protein: CATTGWSTDTQYF. The CDR3 nucleotides read TGTGCCACAACGGGTTGGAGCACAGATACGCAGTATTTT.

This chain connects TRBV6-6 to TRBJ2-1, with D perhaps TRBD1 (5 bases). This CDR3 has 15 amino acids. Germline-derived CDR1 and CDR2 are MNHNY and SVGAGI (reference sequence). V was trimmed by 6 bases and J by 0 bases, leaving 12 bases between them. The CDR3 spells CASRGQGYSYNEQFF. The CDR3 DNA reads TGTGCCAGCAGAGGGCAGGGATACTCCTACAATGAGCAGTTCTTC.

As to this clone: The same CDR3 also results from other DNA sequences found in this sample. The chain uses TRBV7-9 and TRBJ1-1, with 8 bases fitting TRBD1. Germline CDR1 SEHNR, CDR2 FQNEAQ (reference sequence). The CDR3 spans 14 residues. V lost 8 bases to trimming and J lost 4 bases; unmatched junction nucleotides: 9. The CDR3 nucleotides are TGTGCCAGCCGCTCGACAGGGGACGGCACTGAAGCTTTCTTT. Translation gives CASRSTGDGTEAFF. Complete variable domain (other parts from reference TRBV7-9 and TRBJ1-1): DTGVSQNPRHKITKRGQNVTFRCDPISEHNRLYWYRQTLGQGPEFLTYFQNEAQLEKSRLLSDRFSAERPKGSFSTLEIQRTEQGDSAMYLCASRSTGDGTEAFFGQGTRLTVV.

CDR3 coding DNA: TGTGCCAGTAGCCGACCCCAGGGAAGTAACACTGAAGCTTTCTTT. It codes for CASSRPQGSNTEAFF. The chain uses TRBV19 and TRBJ1-1, with D maybe TRBD1 (5 bases). The germline V gene has CDR1 LNHDA and CDR2 SQIVND (reference sequence). The CDR3 extends over 15 amino acids. V was clipped by 6 bases and J by 2 bases, with 16 bases between them.

This clone was recorded once. The chain employs TRBV10-3 and TRBJ1-4; TRBD1 agrees at 9 bases. Losses at the gene ends were 3 bases for V and 5 bases for J; bases not matched to a gene: 16. The CDR3 extends over 19 amino acids. Germline CDR1 ENHRY, CDR2 SYGVKD. The CDR3 region has the DNA TGTGCCATCAGTGACGGTCCGGGGACAGGGAAGAGGGCCAATGAAAAACTGTTTTTT. Translation gives CAISDGPGTGKRANEKLFF.

The rearrangement links TRBV28 to TRBJ2-7; 11 bases fit TRBD2. Germline V gene sequence: CDR1 MDHEN, CDR2 SYDVKM. After removal of 8 bases from V and 9 bases from J, the junction contained 9 bases not matched to a gene. This CDR3 spans 13 amino acids. CDR3 DNA: TGTGCCAGCCGAGGTAGCGGGGGGGCGGGGCAGTACTTC. This encodes CASRGSGGAGQYF.

The chain uses TRBV7-3 and TRBJ2-2, with a possible D match to TRBD1 (5 bases). Trimming removed 5 bases from V and 5 bases from J, with 9 bases in between. Germline values: CDR1 SGHTA, CDR2 FQGTGA. This CDR3 contains 13 residues. CDR3 DNA: TGTGCCAGCAGCATCTGGACAACCGGGGAGCTGTTTTTT. This sequence encodes CASSIWTTGELFF.

The rearrangement joins TRBV20-1 to TRBJ2-7; tentatively, D is TRBD2 (7 bases). CDR1 and CDR2 (germline): DFQATT, SNEGSKA (reference sequence). V lost 3 bases to trimming and J lost 6 bases, with 9 bases between them. The CDR3 is 11 residues long. The CDR3 loop is CSARGGLEQYF. The CDR3 bases are TGCAGTGCTAGGGGGGGGCTCGAGCAGTACTTC.

Here the CDR3 reads CASSKGGYRGTDTQYF. The CDR3, as DNA: TGTGCCAGCAGCAAAGGAGGATACAGGGGTACAGATACGCAGTATTTT. V usage is TRBV21-1 and J usage is TRBJ2-3; TRBD1 is the table's D call, not checked against the DNA. TRBV21-1 is reported as a pseudogene. The CDR3 consists of 16 residues.